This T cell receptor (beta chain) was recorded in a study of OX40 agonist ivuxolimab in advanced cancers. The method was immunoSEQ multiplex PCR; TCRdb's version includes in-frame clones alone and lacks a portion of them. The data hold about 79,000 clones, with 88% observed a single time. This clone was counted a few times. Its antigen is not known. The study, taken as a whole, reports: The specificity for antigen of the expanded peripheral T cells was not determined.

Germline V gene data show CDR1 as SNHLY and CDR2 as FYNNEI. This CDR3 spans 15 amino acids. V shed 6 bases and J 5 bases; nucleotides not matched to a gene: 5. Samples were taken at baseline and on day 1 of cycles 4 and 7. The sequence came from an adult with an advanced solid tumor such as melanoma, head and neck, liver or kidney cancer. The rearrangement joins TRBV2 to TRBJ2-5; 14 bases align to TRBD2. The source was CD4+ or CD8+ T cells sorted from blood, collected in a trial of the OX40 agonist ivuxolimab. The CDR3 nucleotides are TGTGCCAGCAGGTCGACTAGCGGGAGGGCGGAGACCCAGTACTTC. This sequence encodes CASRSTSGRAETQYF.